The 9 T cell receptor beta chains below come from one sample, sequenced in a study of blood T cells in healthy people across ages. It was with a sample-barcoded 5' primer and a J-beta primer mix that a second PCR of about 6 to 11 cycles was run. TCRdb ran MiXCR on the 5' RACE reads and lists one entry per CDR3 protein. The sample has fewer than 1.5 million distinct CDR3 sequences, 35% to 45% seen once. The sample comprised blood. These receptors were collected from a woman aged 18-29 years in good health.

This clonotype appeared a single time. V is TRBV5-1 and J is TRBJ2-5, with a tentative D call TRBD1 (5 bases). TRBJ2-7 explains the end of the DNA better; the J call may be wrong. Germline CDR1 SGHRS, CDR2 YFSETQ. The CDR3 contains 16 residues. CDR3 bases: TGCGCCAGCAGCTTGGTAGTTAGGGGCAGAACCTACGAGCAGTACTTC. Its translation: CASSLVVRGRTYEQYF.

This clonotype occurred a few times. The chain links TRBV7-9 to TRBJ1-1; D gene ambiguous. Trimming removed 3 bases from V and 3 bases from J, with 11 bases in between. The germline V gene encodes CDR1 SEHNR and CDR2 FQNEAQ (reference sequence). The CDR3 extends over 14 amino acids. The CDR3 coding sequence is TGTGCCAGCAGCTTCTTAGGGCTCGACACTGAAGCTTTCTTT. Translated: CASSFLGLDTEAFF.

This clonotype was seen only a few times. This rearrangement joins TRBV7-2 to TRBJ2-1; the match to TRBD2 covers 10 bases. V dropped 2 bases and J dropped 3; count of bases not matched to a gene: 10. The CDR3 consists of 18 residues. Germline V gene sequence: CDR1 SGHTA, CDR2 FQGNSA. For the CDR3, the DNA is TGTGCCAGCAGCTTAACCTGGTTAGCGGGAGGATTCTACAATGAGCAGTTCTTC. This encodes CASSLTWLAGGFYNEQFF.

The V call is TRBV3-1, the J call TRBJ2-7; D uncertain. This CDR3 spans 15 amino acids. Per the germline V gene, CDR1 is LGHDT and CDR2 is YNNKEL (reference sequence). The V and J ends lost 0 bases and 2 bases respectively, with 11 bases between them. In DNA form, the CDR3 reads TGTGCCAGCAGCCAAGACTCAGGCAGTACCTACGAGCAGTACTTC. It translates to CASSQDSGSTYEQYF.

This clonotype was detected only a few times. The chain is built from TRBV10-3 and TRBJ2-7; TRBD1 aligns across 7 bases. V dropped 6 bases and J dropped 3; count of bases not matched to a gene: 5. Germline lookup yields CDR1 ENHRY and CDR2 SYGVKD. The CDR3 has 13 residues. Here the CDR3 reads CAISGTAHYEQYF. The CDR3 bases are TGTGCCATCAGCGGGACAGCTCACTACGAGCAGTACTTC.

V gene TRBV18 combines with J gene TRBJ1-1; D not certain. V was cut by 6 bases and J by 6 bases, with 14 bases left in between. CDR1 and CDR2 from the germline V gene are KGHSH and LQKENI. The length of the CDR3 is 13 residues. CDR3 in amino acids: CASSTLSDSEAFF. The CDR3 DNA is TGTGCCAGCTCCACACTCTCGGATTCTGAAGCTTTCTTT. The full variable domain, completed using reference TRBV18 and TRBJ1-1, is NAGVMQNPRHLVRRRGQEARLRCSPMKGHSHVYWYRQLPEEGLKFMVYLQKENIIDESGMPKERFSAEFPKEGPSILRIQQVVRGDSAAYFCASSTLSDSEAFFGQGTRLTVV.

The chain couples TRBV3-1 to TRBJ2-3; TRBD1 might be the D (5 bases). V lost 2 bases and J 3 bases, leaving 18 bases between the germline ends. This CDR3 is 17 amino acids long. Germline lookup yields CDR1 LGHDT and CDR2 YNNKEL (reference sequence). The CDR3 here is CASSQSRPGMMTDTQYF. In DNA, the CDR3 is TGTGCCAGCAGCCAAAGTCGTCCAGGGATGATGACAGATACGCAGTATTTT.

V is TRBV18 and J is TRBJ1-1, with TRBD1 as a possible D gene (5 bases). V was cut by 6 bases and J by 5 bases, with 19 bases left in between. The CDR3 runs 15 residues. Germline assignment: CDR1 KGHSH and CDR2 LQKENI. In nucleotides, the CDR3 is TGTGCCAGCTCGCCTAGGACACTAGGTGGGACTGAAGCTTTCTTT. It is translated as CASSPRTLGGTEAFF.

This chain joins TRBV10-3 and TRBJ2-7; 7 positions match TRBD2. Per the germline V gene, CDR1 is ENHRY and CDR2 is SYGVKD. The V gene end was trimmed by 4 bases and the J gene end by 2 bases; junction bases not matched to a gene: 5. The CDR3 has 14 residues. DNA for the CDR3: TGTGCCATCAGTGGAGGGAGGGCGGCCTACGAGCAGTACTTC. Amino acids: CAISGGRAAYEQYF.